One and the same sample provided the 3 T cell receptor beta chains below, sequenced in a study of T-cell memory formation after mild COVID-19. TCRdb passed the 5' RACE reads through MiXCR, listing each CDR3 protein once. The profile shows around 160,000 distinct CDR3 sequences, 9.5% to 13% of them singletons. Material: PBMCs or a T cell subset sorted from them (not recorded which). The receptors were sampled from a man in his late teens or twenties who had mild COVID-19 (a few samples of this study predate the infection). Cell type and time point are not known.

The chain carries TRBV7-8 and TRBJ2-7; 8 bases are shared with TRBD1. CDR1 is SGHVS, CDR2 FQNEAQ, per germline. Unmatched junction bases numbered 3, after V lost 5 bases and J lost 3 bases. The CDR3 has 13 amino acids. CDR3 protein: CASSRTGGYEQYF. The CDR3 coding sequence is TGTGCCAGCAGCAGAACAGGGGGCTACGAGCAGTACTTC.

This clonotype has a handful of counts. CDR3 in amino acids: CSAKRVLEQFF. CDR3 DNA: TGCAGTGCTAAGCGTGTTTTAGAGCAGTTCTTC. The V call is TRBV20-1, the J call TRBJ2-1; no clear D. The CDR3 is made up of 11 amino acids. Trimming pared 4 bases from V and 10 bases from J, leaving 11 bases between. Germline values: CDR1 DFQATT, CDR2 SNEGSKA (reference sequence).

In its sample, this clonotype was seen a few times. The rearrangement joins TRBV3-1 to TRBJ2-3; no clear D gene. Germline lookup yields CDR1 LGHDT and CDR2 YNNKEL (reference sequence). V was clipped by 1 base and J by 7 bases, with 15 bases between them. This CDR3 spans 15 amino acids. CDR3: CASSQGSLRGYTQYF. The CDR3 nucleotides read TGTGCCAGCAGCCAAGGTTCCCTTAGAGGCTATACGCAGTATTTT.